This entry concerns a single T cell receptor (beta chain). As yet, its antigen is unknown. The CDR3 spans 15 residues. V shed 3 bases and J shed 0 bases, with 11 bases lying between them. The record originates from a study of Graves' ophthalmopathy and Graves' hyperthyroidism. Study-level background: Upon initial diagnosis and before any treatment, peripheral blood was collected.

Study-level points and caveats: A majority of expanded thyroid clonotypes exceeding 0.001 frequency were likewise present in blood.

Ophthalmopathy-affected donors exhibited moderate-to-severe activity, CAS ≥3, NOSPECS ≥4, and duration under 3 months. The sequenced template was RNA, covering the TCR beta CDR3 region. HTBI-primed first-round RT-PCR preceded second-round multiplex PCR. MiXCR, run by TCRdb on the multiplex PCR reads, gives a single entry per CDR3 protein. This table has 300,000 or so distinct CDR3 sequences, 17% appearing once. The rearrangement joins TRBV12-3 or TRBV12-4 to TRBJ1-1, with D perhaps matching TRBD1 (6 bases). The source is an adult man with Graves' ophthalmopathy. Material: peripheral blood. CDR3 sequence reads: CASSFPGHLNTEAFF. The CDR3 region has the DNA TGTGCCAGCAGTTTCCCGGGACATCTGAACACTGAAGCTTTCTTT.